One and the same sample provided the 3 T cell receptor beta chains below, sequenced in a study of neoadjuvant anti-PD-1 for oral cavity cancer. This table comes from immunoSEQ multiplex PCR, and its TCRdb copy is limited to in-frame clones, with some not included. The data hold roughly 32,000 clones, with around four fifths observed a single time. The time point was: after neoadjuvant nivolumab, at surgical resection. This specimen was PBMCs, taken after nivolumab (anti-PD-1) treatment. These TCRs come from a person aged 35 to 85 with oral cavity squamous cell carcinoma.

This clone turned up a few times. The CDR3 region is CASSQGEGGTGKLFF. For the CDR3, the DNA is TGTGCCAGCAGCCAAGGGGAGGGAGGGACAGGAAAACTGTTTTTT. The gene calls are TRBV14 and TRBJ1-4; 8 bases align to TRBD1. Germline trimming cut 1 base from V and 10 bases from J; bases unmatched to any gene: 8. From germline, CDR1 is SGHDN and CDR2 FVKESK. The CDR3 covers 15 residues.

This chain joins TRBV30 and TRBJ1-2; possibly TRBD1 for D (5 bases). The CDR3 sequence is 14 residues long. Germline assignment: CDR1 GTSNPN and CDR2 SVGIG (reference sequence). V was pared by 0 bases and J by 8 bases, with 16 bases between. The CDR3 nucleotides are TGTGCCTGGAGTGTATTATTGGGGGAGGGAGGCTACACCTTC. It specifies CAWSVLLGEGGYTF.

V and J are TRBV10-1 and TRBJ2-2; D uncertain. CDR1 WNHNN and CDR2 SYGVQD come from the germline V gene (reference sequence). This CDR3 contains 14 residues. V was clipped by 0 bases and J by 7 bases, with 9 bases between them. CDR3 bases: TGCGCCAGCAGTGAGTCGACGGAGTACGGGGAGCTGTTTTTT. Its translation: CASSESTEYGELFF.